This TCR beta chain was found in a study of blood T cell repertoires in COVID-19. Study overall: Some COVID-19 samples were acute and others convalescent; all came from the United States, Italy and Spain.

Germline assignment: CDR1 LGHNA and CDR2 YNFKEQ. V lost 1 base and J lost 4; bases outside the gene matches: 7. The length of the CDR3 is 15 residues. In the authors' workflow: Amplified reference gene primers provided the basis for estimating nucleated cell counts. Assay: immunoSEQ multiplex PCR; the TCRdb copy retains only in-frame clones and omits some. V, J and clone size are taken as reported in that table, and D and trimming were inferred from the DNA itself. Among a few hundred thousand clones listed, 88% were seen once. The chain carries TRBV4-2 and TRBJ2-7, with 7 bases matching TRBD1. Sequencing used PBMCs or T cells enriched from blood (not recorded which). This sequence originates from a woman aged 40-49 years with acute COVID-19. In nucleotides, the CDR3 is TGTGCCAGCAGCCAAGCGGCCCAGGGGGAGTACGAGCAGTACTTC. Amino acids: CASSQAAQGEYEQYF.